This T cell receptor (beta chain) was sequenced for a study of T cells in Graves' hyperthyroidism and ophthalmopathy. General study points: Blood shared most expanded thyroid clonotypes above 0.001.

Authors of the study amplified TCR beta CDR3 regions from RNA transcripts. HTBI primers were employed in a first-round RT-PCR of the TCR CDR3. A single record per CDR3 protein comes from TCRdb applying MiXCR to the multiplex PCR reads. Found here are about 99,000 distinct CDR3 sequences, approximately 48% of them singletons; the top ten hold about 28%. Isolation of PBMCs was performed on around 9.4 ml fresh peripheral blood. Ten or more counts support this clonotype. Its specificity is not known. The sequence was obtained from a man aged 40-49 years with Graves' hyperthyroidism. The sample comprised blood.

CDR3 in amino acids: CASSLAELQAEAFF. The CDR3 coding sequence is TGTGCCAGCAGCTTAGCCGAACTACAGGCTGAAGCTTTCTTT. The rearrangement joins TRBV7-9 to TRBJ1-1; D might be TRBD1 (5 bases). In germline, CDR1 is SEHNR, CDR2 FQNEAQ (reference sequence). V dropped 0 bases and J dropped 6 bases, with 11 bases sitting between them. The CDR3 runs 14 residues.